Reported below is one TCR beta chain. This sample is drawn from a study of blood T cell repertoires in COVID-19. Study-level background: Samples came from the United States, Italy and Spain, spanning acute and convalescent COVID-19. Sources were T cells, B-cell-depleted T cells, or PBMCs; the material itself was cDNA or gDNA.

This CDR3 comprises 14 residues. V was shortened by 2 bases and J by 7 bases, with 14 bases between the two germline ends. Germline V gene lookup returns CDR1 MNHEY and CDR2 SMNVEV (reference sequence). Per the study methods: Amplification of reference gene primers provided the estimated nucleated cell counts. Measured with immunoSEQ multiplex PCR; TCRdb has only the in-frame clones, and not every one. V, J and clone size reflect that table, while D and trimming were determined from the DNA. The table records roughly 700,000 clones, approximately 90% of them present only once. Sample: peripheral blood. The sequence was obtained from a woman aged 18-29 years with acute or convalescent COVID-19. The rearrangement joins TRBV27 to TRBJ1-2; D is possibly TRBD1 (6 bases). DNA of the CDR3: TGTGCCAGCAGTTTAGTCAGTGCAGGGGTTGGCTACACCTTC. This gives the protein CASSLVSAGVGYTF.